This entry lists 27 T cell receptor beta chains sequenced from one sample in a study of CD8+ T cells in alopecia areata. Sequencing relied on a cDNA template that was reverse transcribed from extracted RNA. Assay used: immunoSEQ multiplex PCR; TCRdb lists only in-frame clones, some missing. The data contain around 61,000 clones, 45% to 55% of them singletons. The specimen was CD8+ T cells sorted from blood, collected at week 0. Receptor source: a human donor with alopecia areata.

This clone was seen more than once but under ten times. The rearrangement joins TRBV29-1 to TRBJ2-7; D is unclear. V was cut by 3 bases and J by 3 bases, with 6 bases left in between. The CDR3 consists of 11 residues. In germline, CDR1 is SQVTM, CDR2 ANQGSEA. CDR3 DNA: TGCAGCGTTGATCACGGCTACGAGCAGTACTTC. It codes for CSVDHGYEQYF.

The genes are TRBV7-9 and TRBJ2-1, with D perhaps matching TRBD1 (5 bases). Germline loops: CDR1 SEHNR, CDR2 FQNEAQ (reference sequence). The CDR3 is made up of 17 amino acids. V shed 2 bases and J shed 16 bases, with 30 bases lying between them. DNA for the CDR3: TGTGCCAGCAGCTTATTGGGGCAGTCCCCCCTCCCGATGAGCGTTTTCTTC. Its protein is CASSLLGQSPLPMSVFF. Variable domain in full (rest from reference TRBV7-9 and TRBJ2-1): DTGVSQNPRHKITKRGQNVTFRCDPISEHNRLYWYRQTLGQGPEFLTYFQNEAQLEKSRLLSDRFSAERPKGSFSTLEIQRTEQGDSAMYLCASSLLGQSPLPMSVFFGPGTRLTVL.

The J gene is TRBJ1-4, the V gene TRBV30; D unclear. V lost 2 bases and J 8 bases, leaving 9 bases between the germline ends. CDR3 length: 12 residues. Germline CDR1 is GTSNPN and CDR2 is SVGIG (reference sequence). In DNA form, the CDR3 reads TGTGCCTGGAGTTTATTAGGGGAAAAACTGTTTTTT. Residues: CAWSLLGEKLFF.

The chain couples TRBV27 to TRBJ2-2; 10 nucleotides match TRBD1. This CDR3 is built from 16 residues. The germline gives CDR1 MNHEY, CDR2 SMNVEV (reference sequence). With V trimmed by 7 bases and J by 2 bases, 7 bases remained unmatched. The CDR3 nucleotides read TGTGCCAGCACCCTACGACAGGGGGCAAACACCGGGGAGCTGTTTTTT. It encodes CASTLRQGANTGELFF.

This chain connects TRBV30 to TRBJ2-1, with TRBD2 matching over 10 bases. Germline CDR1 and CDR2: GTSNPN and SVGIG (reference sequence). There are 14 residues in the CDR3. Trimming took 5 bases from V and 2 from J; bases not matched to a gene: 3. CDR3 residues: CAWGSGRAYNEQFF. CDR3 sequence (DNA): TGTGCCTGGGGCAGCGGGAGGGCCTACAATGAGCAGTTCTTC. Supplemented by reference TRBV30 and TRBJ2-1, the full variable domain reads SQTIHQWPATLVQPVGSPLSLECTVEGTSNPNLYWYRQAAGRGLQLLFYSVGIGQISSEVPQNLSASRPQDRQFILSSKKLLLSDSGFYLCAWGSGRAYNEQFFGPGTRLTVL.

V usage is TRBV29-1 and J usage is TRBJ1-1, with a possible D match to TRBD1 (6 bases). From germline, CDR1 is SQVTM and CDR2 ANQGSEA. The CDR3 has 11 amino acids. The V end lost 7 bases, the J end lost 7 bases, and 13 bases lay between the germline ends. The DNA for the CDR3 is TGCAGCGCTTCAGGGGAACTTGAAGCTTTCTTT. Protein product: CSASGELEAFF.

The CDR3 DNA reads as TGTGCCAGCAGCGGCGGGGGCCTAAACACTGAAGCTTTCTTT. Amino acids: CASSGGGLNTEAFF. The rearrangement links TRBV5-6 to TRBJ1-1; a weak D match, TRBD1 (6 bases). The CDR3 loop spans 14 amino acids. V was cut by 4 bases and J by 2 bases, with 12 bases left in between. Germline values: CDR1 SGHDT, CDR2 YYEEEE.

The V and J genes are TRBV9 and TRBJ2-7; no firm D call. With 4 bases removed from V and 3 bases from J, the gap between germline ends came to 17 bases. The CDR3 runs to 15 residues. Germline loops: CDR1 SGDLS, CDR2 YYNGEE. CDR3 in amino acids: CASSPSSGTGYEQYF. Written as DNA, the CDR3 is TGTGCCAGCAGCCCTTCTTCGGGCACGGGCTACGAGCAGTACTTC.

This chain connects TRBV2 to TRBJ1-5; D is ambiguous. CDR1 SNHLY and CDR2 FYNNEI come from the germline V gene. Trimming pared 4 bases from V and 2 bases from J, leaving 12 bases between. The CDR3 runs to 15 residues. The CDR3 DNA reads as TGTGCCAGCAGTGCCCCGGTGGCTGGCAATCAGCCCCAGCATTTT. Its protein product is CASSAPVAGNQPQHF.

DNA of the CDR3: TGTGCCAGCAGTTTACTAGGGTTTTCAGGGCCGGAGGGCGAGCAGTACTTC. The encoded protein is CASSLLGFSGPEGEQYF. The chain uses TRBV27 and TRBJ2-5; D possibly corresponds to TRBD2 (6 bases). The DNA matches TRBJ2-7 better at its end, which makes the J call doubtful. The CDR3 runs to 17 residues. Germline assignment: CDR1 MNHEY and CDR2 SMNVEV (reference sequence).

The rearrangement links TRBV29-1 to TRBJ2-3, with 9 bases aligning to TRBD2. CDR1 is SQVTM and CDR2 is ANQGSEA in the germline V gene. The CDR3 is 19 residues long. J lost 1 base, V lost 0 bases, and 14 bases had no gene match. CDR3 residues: CSVEDLSGTSSIRTDTQYF. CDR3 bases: TGCAGCGTTGAAGATCTCTCGGGGACTAGCTCGATCCGCACAGATACGCAGTATTTT.

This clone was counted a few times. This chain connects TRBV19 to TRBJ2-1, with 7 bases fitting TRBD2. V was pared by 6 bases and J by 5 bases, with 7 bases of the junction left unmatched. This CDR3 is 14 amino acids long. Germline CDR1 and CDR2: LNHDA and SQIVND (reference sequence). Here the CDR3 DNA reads TGTGCCAGTAGATGGGGGGGTAAGGACAATGAGCAGTTCTTC. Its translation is CASRWGGKDNEQFF.

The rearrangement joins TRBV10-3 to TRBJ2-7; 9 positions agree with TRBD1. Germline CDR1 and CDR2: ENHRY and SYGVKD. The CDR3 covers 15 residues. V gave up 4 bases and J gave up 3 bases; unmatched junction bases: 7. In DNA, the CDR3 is TGTGCCATCAGTGTCTCAGGACAGGGGTACTACGAGCAGTACTTC. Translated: CAISVSGQGYYEQYF.

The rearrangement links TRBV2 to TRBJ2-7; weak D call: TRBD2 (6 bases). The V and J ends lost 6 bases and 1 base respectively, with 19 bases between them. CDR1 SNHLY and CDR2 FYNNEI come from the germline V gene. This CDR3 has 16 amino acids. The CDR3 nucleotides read TGTGCCAGCAGCGGGTCAGTTTTTGGGACTTCCTACGAGCAGTACTTC. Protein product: CASSGSVFGTSYEQYF.

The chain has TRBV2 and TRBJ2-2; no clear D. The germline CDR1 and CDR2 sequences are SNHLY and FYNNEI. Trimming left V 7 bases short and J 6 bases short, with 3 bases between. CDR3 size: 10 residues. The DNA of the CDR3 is TGTGCCAGCAAGGCCGGGGAGCTGTTTTTT. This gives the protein CASKAGELFF.

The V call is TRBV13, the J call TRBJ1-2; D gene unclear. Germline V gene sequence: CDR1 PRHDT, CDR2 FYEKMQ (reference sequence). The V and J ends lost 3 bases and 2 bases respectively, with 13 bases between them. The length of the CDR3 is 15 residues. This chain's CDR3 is CASSLHTRNNYGYTF. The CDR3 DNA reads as TGTGCCAGCAGCTTGCACACACGAAACAACTATGGCTACACCTTC.

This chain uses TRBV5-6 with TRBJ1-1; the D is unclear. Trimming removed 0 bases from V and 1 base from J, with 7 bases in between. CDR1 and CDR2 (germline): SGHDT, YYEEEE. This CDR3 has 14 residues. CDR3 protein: CASSLASRNTEAFF. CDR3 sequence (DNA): TGTGCCAGCAGCTTGGCATCCCGGAACACTGAAGCTTTCTTT.

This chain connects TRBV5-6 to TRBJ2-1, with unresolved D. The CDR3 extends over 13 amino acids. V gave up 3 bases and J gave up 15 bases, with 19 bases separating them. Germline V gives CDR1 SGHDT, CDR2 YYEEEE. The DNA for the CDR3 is TGTGCCAGCAGCTCTTTGGGCCTTAGGGTGCTGTTCTTC. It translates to CASSSLGLRVLFF.

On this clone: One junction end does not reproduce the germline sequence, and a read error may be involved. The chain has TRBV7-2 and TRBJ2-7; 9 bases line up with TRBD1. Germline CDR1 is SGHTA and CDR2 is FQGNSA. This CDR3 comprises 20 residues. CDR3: CASSLASSGQGYQGSYEQYF. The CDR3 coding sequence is TGTGCCAGCAGTTTAGCCTCCTCGGGACAGGGTTATCAGGGCTCCTACGAGCAGTACTTC. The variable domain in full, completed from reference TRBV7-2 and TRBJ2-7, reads GAGVSQSPSNKVTEKGKDVELRCDPISGHTALYWYRQSLGQGLEFLIYFQGNSAPDKSGLPSDRFSAERTGGSVSTLTIQRTQQEDSAVYLCASSLASSGQGYQGSYEQYFGPGTRLTVT.

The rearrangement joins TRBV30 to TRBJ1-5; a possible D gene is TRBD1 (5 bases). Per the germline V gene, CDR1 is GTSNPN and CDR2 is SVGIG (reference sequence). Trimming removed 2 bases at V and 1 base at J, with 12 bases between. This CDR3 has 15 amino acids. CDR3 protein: CAWSPGTLSNQPQHF. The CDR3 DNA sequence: TGTGCCTGGAGTCCAGGGACTTTGAGCAATCAGCCCCAGCATTTT.

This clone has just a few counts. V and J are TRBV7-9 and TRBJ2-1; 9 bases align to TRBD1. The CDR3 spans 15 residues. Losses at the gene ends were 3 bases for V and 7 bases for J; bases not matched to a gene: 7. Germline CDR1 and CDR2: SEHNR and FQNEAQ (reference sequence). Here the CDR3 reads CASSFNRDRGNEQFF. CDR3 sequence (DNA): TGTGCCAGCAGCTTCAACCGAGACAGGGGGAATGAGCAGTTCTTC. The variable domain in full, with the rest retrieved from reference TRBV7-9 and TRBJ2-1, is DTGVSQNPRHKITKRGQNVTFRCDPISEHNRLYWYRQTLGQGPEFLTYFQNEAQLEKSRLLSDRFSAERPKGSFSTLEIQRTEQGDSAMYLCASSFNRDRGNEQFFGPGTRLTVL.

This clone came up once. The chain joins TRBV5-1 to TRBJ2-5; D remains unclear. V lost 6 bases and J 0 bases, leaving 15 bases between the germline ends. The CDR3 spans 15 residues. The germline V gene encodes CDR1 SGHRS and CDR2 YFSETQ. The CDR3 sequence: CASIPGLNNQETQYF. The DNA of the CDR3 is TGCGCCAGCATTCCGGGTCTGAACAACCAAGAGACCCAGTACTTC.

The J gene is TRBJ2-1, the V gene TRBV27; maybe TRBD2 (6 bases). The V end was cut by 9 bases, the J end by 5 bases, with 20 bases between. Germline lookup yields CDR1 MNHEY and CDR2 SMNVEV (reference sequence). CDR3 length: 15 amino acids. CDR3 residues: CASDVGGFPHNEQFF. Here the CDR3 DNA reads TGTGCCAGTGACGTCGGGGGATTTCCCCACAATGAGCAGTTCTTC.

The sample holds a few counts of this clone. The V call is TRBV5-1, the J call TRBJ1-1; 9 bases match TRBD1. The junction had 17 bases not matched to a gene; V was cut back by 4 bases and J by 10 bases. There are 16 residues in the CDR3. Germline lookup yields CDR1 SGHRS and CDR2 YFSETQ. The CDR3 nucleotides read TGCGCCAGCAGCCAAGTTGTCGGGACAGGGCACTTCGGAGCTTTCTTT. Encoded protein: CASSQVVGTGHFGAFF.

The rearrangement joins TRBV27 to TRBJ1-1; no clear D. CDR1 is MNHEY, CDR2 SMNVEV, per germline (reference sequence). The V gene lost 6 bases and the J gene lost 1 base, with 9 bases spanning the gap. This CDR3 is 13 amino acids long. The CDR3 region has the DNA TGTGCCAGCAGCCTAGGGCAGAACACTGAAGCTTTCTTT. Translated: CASSLGQNTEAFF.

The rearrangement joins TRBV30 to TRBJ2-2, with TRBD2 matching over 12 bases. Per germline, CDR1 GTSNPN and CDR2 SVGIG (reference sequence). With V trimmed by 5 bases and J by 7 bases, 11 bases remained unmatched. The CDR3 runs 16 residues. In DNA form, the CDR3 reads TGTGCCTGGGGGAGACTAGCGGGAGAAGAAGTCGGGGAGCTGTTTTTT. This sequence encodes CAWGRLAGEEVGELFF. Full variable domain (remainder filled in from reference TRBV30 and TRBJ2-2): SQTIHQWPATLVQPVGSPLSLECTVEGTSNPNLYWYRQAAGRGLQLLFYSVGIGQISSEVPQNLSASRPQDRQFILSSKKLLLSDSGFYLCAWGRLAGEEVGELFFGEGSRLTVL.

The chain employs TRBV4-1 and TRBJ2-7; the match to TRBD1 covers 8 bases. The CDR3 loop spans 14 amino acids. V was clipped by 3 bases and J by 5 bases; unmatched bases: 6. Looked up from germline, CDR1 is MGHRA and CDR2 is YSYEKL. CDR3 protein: CASSQGAGGDEQYF. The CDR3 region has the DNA TGCGCCAGCAGCCAGGGGGCAGGGGGCGACGAGCAGTACTTC.